This TCR beta chain was sequenced in a study of T-cell memory formation after mild COVID-19 (dated by TCRdb to about 2021). Looking at the study overall: Most TCR sequence clusters were specific to one of the two donors. The cohort was made up of two young adult volunteers, one female and one male, who were previously healthy. T-cell clones expanding and contracting after mild COVID-19 in two donors were tracked by longitudinal TCRalpha and TCRbeta repertoire sequencing.

This clonotype was counted at least ten times. The antigen it recognizes is unknown. Base qualities are missing; no much larger clone stands one base away. General findings and caveats noted by the study authors: Whether the second-wave clones peaking on day 37 were SARS-CoV-2 specific was not confirmed. Contracting CD4+ clones appeared mostly in the CM and EM memory subsets, whereas CD8+ clones were enriched in EMRA. Some responding clones were detected in pre-infection memory, which suggested that pre-existing cross-reactive memory T cells had joined the SARS-CoV-2 response. From day 15 to 85, contracting clones showed balanced CD4/CD8 phenotypes, whereas a second wave of clones that expanded from day 15 to 37 leaned towards CD4+. The study covered only a couple of mild cases, and larger cohorts including severe cases with pre-infection samples were considered necessary.

Reads for this sample came from an Illumina NovaSeq 6000. cDNA libraries for TCRalpha and TCRbeta were prepared by 5'RACE using constant-segment primers, with sample barcodes and unique molecular identifiers added. Trizol reagent was used to extract RNA from every sample. Libraries were amplified in two PCR steps, with a second sample barcode and Illumina TruSeq adapters added in the second step. Libraries were sequenced on an Illumina NovaSeq with 2 x 150 bp paired-end reads. Processing in the source paper ran as follows. Demultiplexing of reads and collapsing into UMI-guided consensus sequences were performed with migec v1.2.7. With mixcr v2.1.11, UMI consensuses were aligned to TRA and TRB V and J templates and assembled into clonotypes. Clonotypes were classified as expanded or contracted when called significant by both edgeR and NoisET, with noise models trained on biological replicates. For edgeR calls, the cutoffs were a false discovery rate-adjusted p below 0.01 and a log2 fold-change threshold of 1. As an exploratory analysis of dynamics, max-normalized trajectories of the 1000 most abundant clonotypes were examined with PCA combined with hierarchical clustering. The CD4 or CD8 phenotype of responding clones was assigned using the separately sequenced CD4+ and CD8+ repertoires. Through fastp at Q25 and MiXCR, TCRdb rebuilt clones from the public reads, retaining in-frame beta chains. Rows are unified per CDR3 protein, each entry keeping the most common DNA and genes. Here the V and J calls rest on TCRdb's processing, not on the authors' analysis. The sample table shows roughly 450,000 distinct CDR3 sequences, and approximately 18% are seen once. Jointly, the top ten make up about 22% of the sample.

Ficoll-Paque density gradient centrifugation was used to isolate PBMCs. Spanning cysteine to phenylalanine, the CDR3 consists of 12 amino acids. The CDR3 DNA has 36 bases and is translated from base 1. The junction carries 6 bases between V and J, which are trimmed by 2 bases and 5 bases respectively. CDR1 and CDR2 are read off the germline V gene as SGHTA and FQGNSA. The sequenced material came from PBMCs or a T cell subset sorted from them (not recorded which). The sequence was obtained from a man younger than 30 who had mild COVID-19 (a few samples of this study predate the infection). The sample titles of this study are shuffled in the database, so cell type and time point are left out; the donor was told from shared clones. The chain is made from TRBV7-2 and TRBJ2-5; tentative D gene TRBD1, with 6 bases matching. This receptor carries the CDR3 CASSLRGETQYF. The DNA sequence is as follows: TGTGCCAGCAGCTTAAGGGGGGAGACCCAGTACTTC.